The T cell receptor beta chain under discussion was sequenced for a study of T cells in Graves' hyperthyroidism and ophthalmopathy. Study-level points and caveats: Onset of ophthalmopathy came a median around 6.2 months after the model predicted it.

Many counts were recorded for this clonotype. Its antigen is still unknown. From RNA transcripts, TCR beta CDR3 regions were amplified. Using the HTBI primer set, a first-round RT-PCR was run on the TCR CDR3. A single record per CDR3 protein comes from TCRdb applying MiXCR to the multiplex PCR reads. The repertoire includes a few hundred thousand distinct CDR3 sequences, about a sixth of them detected once, and around 16% sits in the top ten. Uncontrolled infections, other autoimmune diseases, pregnancy or lactation led to exclusion of patients. Diagnosis relied on clinical symptoms, serum thyroxine and TRAb, thyroid ultrasound and orbital computed tomography. The CDR3 spans 15 residues. J was trimmed by 3 bases and V by 7 bases; bases with no gene match: 10. Germline values: CDR1 MNHEY, CDR2 SVGEGT.

The chain employs TRBV6-2 or TRBV6-3 and TRBJ2-7; 9 bases are a match to TRBD1. Sequenced material: blood. This TCR came from a woman aged 40 to 55 with Graves' ophthalmopathy. CDR3 DNA: TGTGCCAGCATGCAGGGACAGGGTCGGCTCTACGAGCAGTACTTC. Encoded protein: CASMQGQGRLYEQYF.